This T cell receptor beta chain was identified during a study of shared clonotypes between healthy human individuals. Notes on this clone: Its antigen is unknown.

Germline loops: CDR1 SGHRS, CDR2 YFSETQ. The CDR3 is 15 amino acids. V gave up 0 bases and J gave up 6 bases, with 13 bases separating them. Produced via immunoSEQ multiplex PCR; TCRdb's table is partial and in-frame only. Of about 500,000 clones listed, 77% were seen once; the top ten hold about 12%. General study results and limits: Expectations were that clonotype sharing among donors would be affected by sequencing depth.

The TCR sequence derives from a woman between 40 and 55 years old in good health. Some clones in this sample may be carry-over from other donors' samples. The sample was PBMCs. The rearrangement links TRBV5-1 to TRBJ1-3; D is unresolved. CDR3: CASSLEGRSENTIYF. The CDR3 DNA reads as TGCGCCAGCAGCTTGGAGGGCAGGTCAGAAAACACCATATATTTT. Filled out from reference TRBV5-1 and TRBJ1-3, the complete variable domain reads KAGVTQTPRYLIKTRGQQVTLSCSPISGHRSVSWYQQTPGQGLQFLFEYFSETQRNKGNFPGRFSGRQFSNSRSEMNVSTLELGDSALYLCASSLEGRSENTIYFGEGSWLTVV.